This TCR beta chain was obtained from a study of CD8+CD57+ T cells in acquired aplastic anemia. The study's findings and limits: Patients had around 30 CD8+ CDR3 sequences in common with controls (the shared set).

CDR1 is SQVTM, CDR2 ANQGSEA, per germline. The V end lost 8 bases, the J end lost 2 bases, and 9 bases lay between the germline ends. The CDR3 is 11 residues long. Patients included in sequencing had previously demonstrated CD8+CD57+ cell expansion by flow cytometry. The template for TCR beta VDJ and CDR3 sequence profiling was genomic DNA. TCRdb fed the reads into MiXCR, producing one record per CDR3 protein. Of approximately 470,000 distinct CDR3 sequences listed, around 32% were seen once; the top ten hold 0.82%. Comments on this clonotype: What it binds is not known.

The sequenced material came from sorted CD4+, CD8+, or CD8+CD57+ T cells (not recorded which) from PBMCs. V and J are TRBV29-1 and TRBJ1-1; the D is unclear. This sequence was found in a human donor with aplastic anemia. The CDR3 here is CSLQINTEAFF. The CDR3 DNA sequence: TGCAGCTTACAGATCAACACTGAAGCTTTCTTT.